The present TCR beta chain was sequenced within a study of T cell repertoires in cytomegalovirus infection (dated by TCRdb to the late 2010s). Regarding the complete study: Donor HLA type was relevant to the analysis, because carriage of CMV infection together with the matching HLA type was indicated by public TCR beta signatures.

Instrument on record: Illumina HiSeq 1500. The public reads were quality trimmed at Q25 with fastp and then assembled into clones with MiXCR by TCRdb, keeping productive beta chains. Each record represents a unique CDR3 protein, reported with the most common genes and DNA among its rows. In all, the sample holds about 160,000 distinct CDR3 sequences, and approximately 17% of those were seen once. The top ten constitute roughly a sixth of the sample. This clonotype was counted only a few times. Its antigen remains unidentified. The record has no base qualities; no much larger clone is one base away. V and J lose 0 bases and 2 bases, and a span of 5 bases separates them. The CDR1 and CDR2 encoded by the germline V gene are SGHTA and FQGNSA. The CDR3 starts with the cysteine, ends with the phenylalanine, and has 13 residues. CDR3 DNA only is kept here, 39 bases in frame from base 1. What the authors observed across the whole study: Carriers of CMV infection plus the relevant HLA type were discriminated by the cumulative frequency of public TCR beta family members in the study cohort and in an independent approximately 340-donor cohort. The ex vivo response was dominated by HLA-C-restricted CMV-specific TCR beta clonotypes, which also provided the single most frequent clonotype in two of eight donors.

This receptor was identified in a human donor in good health (CMV status not recorded). Some clones in this sample may be carry-over from other donors' samples. The sequencing input was CD8+ T cells from PBMCs. The V and J segments used are TRBV7-2 and TRBJ2-7; the D gene is unclear. The sequence in DNA is TGTGCCAGCAGCTTAGCGGGCCCCTACGAGCAGTACTTC. Translation gives CASSLAGPYEQYF.